This passage covers 2 T cell receptor beta chains from one sample sequenced in a study of neoadjuvant anti-PD-1 for oral cavity cancer. Produced via immunoSEQ multiplex PCR; TCRdb's table is partial and in-frame only. The repertoire holds about 16,000 clones, with less than 80% as singletons. Sequenced here: PBMCs, sampled before nivolumab (anti-PD-1) treatment. The source of these receptors is a person aged 35-79 years with oral cavity squamous cell carcinoma.

This chain connects TRBV11-2 to TRBJ2-2; D not certain. Germline V gene lookup returns CDR1 SGHAT and CDR2 FQNNGV. The V end lost 1 base, the J end lost 7 bases, and 10 bases lay between the germline ends. The CDR3 extends over 14 amino acids. Here the CDR3 DNA reads TGTGCCAGCAGCTTAGTCCCGCTTGGCGGGGAGCTGTTTTTT. This sequence encodes CASSLVPLGGELFF.

The table lists this clone with a count of one. The chain carries TRBV5-6 and TRBJ2-1; tentatively, D is TRBD2 (6 bases). CDR1 and CDR2 from the germline V gene are SGHDT and YYEEEE. The ends were cut back, 1 base at V and 4 bases at J, with 18 bases in the middle. CDR3 length: 17 residues. CDR3 nucleotide sequence: TGTGCCAGCAGCTTGAAAACTTCGACTAGTAGGTACAATGAGCAGTTCTTC. As protein: CASSLKTSTSRYNEQFF.